The 3 T cell receptor beta chains below all came from one sample that was sequenced in a study of CD8 T cells in ankylosing spondylitis. Each CDR3 protein is one row after TCRdb ran MiXCR on the 5' RACE reads. Of 190,000 or so distinct CDR3 sequences listed, roughly 13% are singletons. What was sequenced was blood, either unsorted or a sorted T cell fraction (not recorded which). The receptors were gathered from a male donor with ankylosing spondylitis or in good health (not recorded which).

This clonotype has only a few counts. The chain is built from TRBV5-1 and TRBJ1-1, with D possibly matching TRBD1 (5 bases). Germline loops: CDR1 SGHRS, CDR2 YFSETQ. Trimming removed 4 bases from V and 5 bases from J, with 18 bases in between. This CDR3 is built from 15 residues. The CDR3 is CASSPKGWGGTEAFF. CDR3 nucleotides: TGCGCCAGCAGCCCGAAAGGATGGGGGGGTACTGAAGCTTTCTTT.

This clonotype turned up a few times. V and J are TRBV4-1 and TRBJ1-2, with TRBD1 as a possible D gene (5 bases). This CDR3 has 15 amino acids. Germline lookup yields CDR1 MGHRA and CDR2 YSYEKL. Deletions cut 2 bases from V and 0 bases from J, with 10 bases between. The CDR3 DNA reads as TGCGCCAGCAGCCAATTTGACAGTCCTAACTATGGCTACACCTTC. Amino acids: CASSQFDSPNYGYTF.

This chain joins TRBV5-1 and TRBJ2-7; D is tentatively TRBD1 or TRBD2 (5 bases each). The CDR3 sequence is 15 residues long. The V gene lost 0 bases and the J gene lost 2 bases, with 12 bases spanning the gap. Germline assignment: CDR1 SGHRS and CDR2 YFSETQ. DNA of the CDR3: TGCGCCAGCAGCTTGGATGGGACGCTAACCTACGAGCAGTACTTC. It codes for CASSLDGTLTYEQYF. The full variable domain, rest sourced from reference TRBV5-1 and TRBJ2-7, is KAGVTQTPRYLIKTRGQQVTLSCSPISGHRSVSWYQQTPGQGLQFLFEYFSETQRNKGNFPGRFSGRQFSNSRSEMNVSTLELGDSALYLCASSLDGTLTYEQYFGPGTRLTVT.